The 17 T cell receptor beta chains below were found in one sample sequenced in a study of T cell repertoires in cytomegalovirus infection. TCRdb independently ran MiXCR on the reads; one entry per CDR3 protein. The data show around 900,000 distinct CDR3 sequences, around 29% seen once. Antigen specificity for these receptors is unknown. Sample: cultured CD8+ T cells from PBMCs, taken from culture after CMV antigen stimulation. Receptors originate from a human donor in good health (CMV status not recorded). Some clones in this sample may be carry-over from other donors' samples.

This CDR3 reads CASSYPVLALPGTGEDYGYTF. CDR3 DNA sequence: TGTGCCAGCAGTTATCCCGTTTTGGCCTTACCCGGGACAGGGGAGGACTATGGCTACACCTTC. The chain recombines TRBV6-6 with TRBJ1-2; 10 nucleotides align to TRBD1. CDR1 is MNHNY, CDR2 SVGAGI, per germline (reference sequence). J was trimmed by 3 bases and V by 3 bases; bases with no gene match: 22. The length of the CDR3 is 21 residues.

This chain joins TRBV28 and TRBJ1-5; D perhaps matches TRBD1 (5 bases). Germline CDR1 MDHEN, CDR2 SYDVKM. The V end was cut by 3 bases, the J end by 9 bases, with 18 bases between. The CDR3 is made up of 15 amino acids. The CDR3 nucleotides read TGTGCCAGCAGTTTTCCTAGGGGCAGCCGGGGGCCCCAGCATTTT. This sequence encodes CASSFPRGSRGPQHF.

In this sample, this clonotype turned up a few times. The gene calls are TRBV4-1 and TRBJ1-1; D gene unclear. The V and J ends lost 5 bases and 5 bases respectively, with 6 bases between them. CDR1 and CDR2 (germline): MGHRA, YSYEKL. The CDR3 is 11 amino acids. CDR3 in DNA: TGCGCCAGCAGCGCTCATACTGAAGCTTTCTTT. Encoded protein: CASSAHTEAFF.

This clonotype has a handful of counts. The chain has TRBV6-6 and TRBJ1-1; tentative D call: TRBD1 (6 bases). The CDR3 totals 16 residues. V was shortened by 0 bases and J by 1 base, with 12 bases between the two germline ends. The germline V gene encodes CDR1 MNHNY and CDR2 SVGAGI (reference sequence). The CDR3 region is CASSYSTHRENTEAFF. DNA for the CDR3: TGTGCCAGCAGTTACTCGACGCACAGGGAGAACACTGAAGCTTTCTTT.

The CDR3 DNA is TGTGCCAGCAGACGAGGGGATATGGGGGCAAACTATGGCTACACCTTC. Translation gives CASRRGDMGANYGYTF. The chain combines TRBV7-9 with TRBJ1-2, with a possible D match to TRBD1 (6 bases). The CDR3 length is 16 residues. V lost 6 bases and J lost 2, with 19 bases in between. Germline CDR1 SEHNR, CDR2 FQNEAQ (reference sequence).

The V call is TRBV10-3, the J call TRBJ1-2, with 7 positions matching TRBD1. V was pared by 9 bases and J by 6 bases, with 10 bases of the junction left unmatched. Germline CDR1 reads ENHRY; CDR2 reads SYGVKD. The CDR3 totals 13 residues. The CDR3 nucleotides read TGTGCCATTGTCGATACAGGGGCGGATGGCTACACCTTC. It specifies CAIVDTGADGYTF.

The J gene is TRBJ2-4, the V gene TRBV14; D may be TRBD2 (5 bases). Germline-derived CDR1 and CDR2 are SGHDN and FVKESK. V lost 4 bases and J 0 bases, leaving 13 bases between the germline ends. This CDR3 spans 16 amino acids. The CDR3 DNA follows: TGTGCCAGCAGCCCCCGTTCAGGACTAGCCAAAAACATTCAGTACTTC. Translating gives CASSPRSGLAKNIQYF. Variable domain in full (rest from reference TRBV14 and TRBJ2-4): EAGVTQFPSHSVIEKGQTVTLRCDPISGHDNLYWYRRVMGKEIKFLLHFVKESKQDESGMPNNRFLAERTGGTYSTLKVQPAELEDSGVYFCASSPRSGLAKNIQYFGAGTRLSVL.

Worth noting for this clonotype: The junction departs from the called germline gene at one end, perhaps through a read error. The chain links TRBV7-9 to TRBJ1-3; D is perhaps TRBD1 (5 bases). Germline CDR1 is SEHNR and CDR2 is FQNEAQ (reference sequence). The CDR3 has 16 amino acids. The CDR3 bases are TGTGCCAGCAGCTTAGCGGGAAGGGGCATCGGAAGCACCATATATTTT. It codes for CASSLAGRGIGSTIYF.

The chain has TRBV28 and TRBJ2-7; D is uncertain. V dropped 3 bases and J dropped 2 bases, with 11 bases sitting between them. CDR1 MDHEN and CDR2 SYDVKM come from the germline V gene. The CDR3 has 14 amino acids. The CDR3 DNA is TGTGCCAGCAGTTTTACGGGTCTCGCCTACGAGCAGTACGTC. It encodes CASSFTGLAYEQYV.

About this clonotype itself: One base away lies a much larger clone, so this may be a sequencing read error. V is TRBV7-9 and J is TRBJ2-1; D call uncertain. The CDR3 runs 13 residues. Germline V CDR1 and CDR2: SEHNR, FQNEAQ (reference sequence). The CDR3 sequence is CVSSLRASDEQFF. The DNA of the CDR3 is TGTGTCAGCAGCTTAAGGGCATCGGATGAGCAGTTCTTC. Filled out from reference TRBV7-9 and TRBJ2-1, the complete variable domain reads DTGVSQNPRHKITKRGQNVTFRCDPISEHNRLYWYRQTLGQGPEFLTYFQNEAQLEKSRLLSDRFSAERPKGSFSTLEIQRTEQGDSAMYLCVSSLRASDEQFFGPGTRLTVL.

This chain connects TRBV11-1 to TRBJ2-7; no reliable D call. The V end was cut by 5 bases, the J end by 3 bases, with 14 bases between. This CDR3 is 14 amino acids long. Per germline, CDR1 SGHAT and CDR2 FQDESV (reference sequence). CDR3 residues: CASSHGLKGYEQYF. DNA for the CDR3: TGTGCCAGCAGCCATGGATTGAAGGGCTACGAGCAGTACTTC.

This sequence joins TRBV6-1 and TRBJ1-5, with D unclear. V was pared by 5 bases and J by 4 bases, with 9 bases between. In germline, CDR1 is MNHNS, CDR2 SASEGT. This CDR3 has 13 residues. CDR3 nucleotides: TGTGCCAGCAGTCCCAATCGTAATCAGCCCCAGCATTTT. This gives the protein CASSPNRNQPQHF.

This clonotype was counted a few times. The chain links TRBV6-8 to TRBJ2-5, with D maybe TRBD2 (5 bases). Germline-derived CDR1 and CDR2 are MNHGY and SAAAGT. This CDR3 has 15 residues. Trimming left V 5 bases short and J 2 bases short, with 15 bases between. CDR3 nucleotide sequence: TGTGCCAGCAGTCGAAGACGGACGGGGCAAGAGACCCAGTACTTC. This gives the protein CASSRRRTGQETQYF.

The genes are TRBV27 and TRBJ1-1; TRBD1 might be the D (5 bases). V lost 8 bases and J 3 bases, leaving 10 bases between the germline ends. Germline CDR1 reads MNHEY; CDR2 reads SMNVEV (reference sequence). The CDR3 runs to 12 residues. The CDR3 is CASLRAHTEAFF. The CDR3 DNA sequence: TGTGCCAGCCTCAGGGCACACACTGAAGCTTTCTTT.

CDR3: CASSTPSQLGTGDRQPGYTF. The CDR3 coding sequence is TGTGCCAGCAGCACCCCATCCCAACTCGGGACAGGGGATCGCCAGCCTGGCTACACCTTC. This sequence joins TRBV9 and TRBJ1-2; 10 bases line up with TRBD1. Germline V gene sequence: CDR1 SGDLS, CDR2 YYNGEE. With V trimmed by 4 bases and J by 7 bases, 25 bases remained unmatched. This CDR3 spans 20 amino acids.

This clonotype came up many times. V usage is TRBV19 and J usage is TRBJ1-2; possible D gene TRBD1, 5 bases. CDR3 length: 14 residues. V was clipped by 7 bases and J by 7 bases, with 19 bases between them. Germline assignment: CDR1 LNHDA and CDR2 SQIVND (reference sequence). The CDR3 DNA sequence: TGTGCCAGTACCGCAGGGTGGATTTGGAGTGGCTACACCTTC. It codes for CASTAGWIWSGYTF.

This chain joins TRBV27 and TRBJ2-1; 8 bases line up with TRBD2. The trim removed 4 bases at V and 5 bases at J, leaving 7 bases unmatched. From germline, CDR1 is MNHEY and CDR2 SMNVEV (reference sequence). The CDR3 contains 15 residues. The CDR3 DNA reads as TGTGCCAGCAGTTGGATCACAGCGGGAGACAATGAGCAGTTCTTC. It yields the protein CASSWITAGDNEQFF.